The following is a T cell receptor beta chain sequence with its context. Its target is unknown. Scientists ran DNA taken from cultured CD4+ T cells through the Oncomine TCR Beta short-read assay for sequencing. TCRdb redid the calling of the PCR reads with MiXCR, one entry per CDR3 protein. The sample shows about 19,000 distinct CDR3 sequences, roughly 31% of them seen only once. The entry originates in a study of vaccination and CD4 T cells after COVID-19. Study in general: Researchers treated control cultures with a CEFX pool, an HIV-1 Nef pool, or no peptide.

As to treatment: approximately nine-day PBMC culture with coronavirus spike peptide pools or control peptides (ViraFEST assay). IL-2 (approximately 9 IU/ml) and peptide pools (approximately 9.7 ug/ml) were added to cultures of a few million PBMCs per well. The CDR3 contains 14 residues. Trimming removed 1 base at V and 3 bases at J, with 7 bases between. The clonotype comes from a human donor with COVID-19. The source material was cultured CD4+ T cells from blood. This chain joins TRBV12-3 or TRBV12-4 and TRBJ1-5, with D uncertain. The CDR3 here is CASSLGRINQPQHF. The CDR3 bases are TGTGCCAGCAGTTTAGGCCGGATCAATCAGCCCCAGCATTTT.